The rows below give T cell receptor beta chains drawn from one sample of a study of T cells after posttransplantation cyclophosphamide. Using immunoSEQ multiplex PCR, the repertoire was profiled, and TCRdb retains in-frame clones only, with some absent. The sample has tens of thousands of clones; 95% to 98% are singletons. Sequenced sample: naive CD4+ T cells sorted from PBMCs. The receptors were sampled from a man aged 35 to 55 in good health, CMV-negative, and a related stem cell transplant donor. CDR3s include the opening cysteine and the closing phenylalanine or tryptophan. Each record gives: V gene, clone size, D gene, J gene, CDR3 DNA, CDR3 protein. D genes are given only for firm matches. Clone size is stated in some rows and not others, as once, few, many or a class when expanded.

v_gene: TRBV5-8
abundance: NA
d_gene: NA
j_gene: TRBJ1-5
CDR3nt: TGTGCCAGCAGTTTCGGGAGGGGGAGATCCGATCAGCCCCAGCATTTT
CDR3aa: CASSFGRGRSDQPQHF

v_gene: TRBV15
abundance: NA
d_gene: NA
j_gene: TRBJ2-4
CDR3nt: TGTGCCACCAGCAGAGATCTTGTGTGGGAGCTAGCCAAAAACATTCAGTACTTC
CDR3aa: CATSRDLVWELAKNIQYF

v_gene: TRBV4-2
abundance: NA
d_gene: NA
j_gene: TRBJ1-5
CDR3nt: TGTGCCAGCAGCCAAGATACCTCCCCCGGGACTTCTTTTCGGCCCCAGCATTTT
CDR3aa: CASSQDTSPGTSFRPQHF

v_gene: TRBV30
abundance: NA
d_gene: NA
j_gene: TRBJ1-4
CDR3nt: TGTGCCTGGGCCCAAGCTGCAACTAATGAAAAACTGTTTTTT
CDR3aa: CAWAQAATNEKLFF

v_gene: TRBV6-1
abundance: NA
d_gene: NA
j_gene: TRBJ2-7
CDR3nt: TGTGCCAGTGTTGGACGGAGGGACTCCTACGAGCAGTACTTC
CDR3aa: CASVGRRDSYEQYF

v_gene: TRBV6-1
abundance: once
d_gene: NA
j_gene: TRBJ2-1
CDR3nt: TGTGCCAGCAGTGAAATGGCAGGGTCCTACAATGAGCAGTTCTTC
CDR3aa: CASSEMAGSYNEQFF

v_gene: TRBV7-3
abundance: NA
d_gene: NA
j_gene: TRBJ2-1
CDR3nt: TGTGCCAGCGAACCCGCTGTGGACATGGGCGCCTACAATGAGCAGTTCTTC
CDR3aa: CASEPAVDMGAYNEQFF

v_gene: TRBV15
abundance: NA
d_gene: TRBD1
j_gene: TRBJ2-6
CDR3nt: TGTGCCACCAGCAGACGAGGGGACAGGCTAGTTGGGGCCAACGTCCTGACTTTC
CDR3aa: CATSRRGDRLVGANVLTF

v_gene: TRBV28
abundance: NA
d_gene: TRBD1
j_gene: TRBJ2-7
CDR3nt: TGTGCCAGCAGTTCCCCCGGGACAGGGGGCTACGAGCAGTACTTC
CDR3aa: CASSSPGTGGYEQYF

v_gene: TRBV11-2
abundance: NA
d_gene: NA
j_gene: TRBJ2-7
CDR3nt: TGTGCCAGCACACGCGGGATCACCTACGAGCAGTACTTC
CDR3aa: CASTRGITYEQYF

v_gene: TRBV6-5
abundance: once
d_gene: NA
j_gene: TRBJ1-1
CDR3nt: TGTGCCAGCAGTTTCTCGGGGCACTTAAAAACTGAAGCTTTCTTT
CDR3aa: CASSFSGHLKTEAFF

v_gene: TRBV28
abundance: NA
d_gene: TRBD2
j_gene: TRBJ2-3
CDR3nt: TGTGCCAGCAGTTTATGGACTAGCGGGTCCACAGATACGCAGTATTTT
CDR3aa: CASSLWTSGSTDTQYF

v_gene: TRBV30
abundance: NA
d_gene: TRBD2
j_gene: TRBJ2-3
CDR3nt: TGTGCCTGGAGTGTCGGACTAGCGAGCACAGATACGCAGTATTTT
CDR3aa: CAWSVGLASTDTQYF

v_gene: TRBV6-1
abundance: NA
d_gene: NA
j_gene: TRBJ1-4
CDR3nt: TGTGCCAGCAGTGAACACAGGTGGGGAAAACTGTTTTTT
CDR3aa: CASSEHRWGKLFF

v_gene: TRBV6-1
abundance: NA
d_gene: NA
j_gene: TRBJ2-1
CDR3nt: TGTGCCAGCAGCGCCTGGGCCGAGCAGTTCTTC
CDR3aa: CASSAWAEQFF